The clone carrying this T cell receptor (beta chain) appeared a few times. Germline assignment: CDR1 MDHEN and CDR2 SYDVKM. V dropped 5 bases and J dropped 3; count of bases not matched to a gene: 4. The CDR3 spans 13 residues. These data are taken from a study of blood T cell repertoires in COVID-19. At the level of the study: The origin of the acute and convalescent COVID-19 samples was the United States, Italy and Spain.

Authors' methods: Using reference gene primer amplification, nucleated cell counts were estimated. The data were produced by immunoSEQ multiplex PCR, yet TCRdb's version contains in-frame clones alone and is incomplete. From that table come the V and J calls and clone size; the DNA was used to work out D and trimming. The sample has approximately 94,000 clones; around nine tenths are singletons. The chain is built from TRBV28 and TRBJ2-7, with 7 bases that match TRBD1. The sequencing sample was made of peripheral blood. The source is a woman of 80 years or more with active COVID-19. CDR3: CASSQTGYYEQYF. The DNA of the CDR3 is TGTGCCAGCAGTCAGACAGGGTACTACGAGCAGTACTTC. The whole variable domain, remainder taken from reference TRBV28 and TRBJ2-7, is DVKVTQSSRYLVKRTGEKVFLECVQDMDHENMFWYRQDPGLGLRLIYFSYDVKMKEKGDIPEGYSVSREKKERFSLILESASTNQTSMYLCASSQTGYYEQYFGPGTRLTVT.